The sequence of this TCR beta chain was determined in a study of blood T cell repertoires in COVID-19. A few counts support this clone. Here immunoSEQ multiplex PCR was the method, and the copy in TCRdb shows in-frame clones only, minus some. Of 200,000 to 300,000 clones in the sample, 84% were seen once. The CDR3 totals 14 residues. In germline, CDR1 is SGHNT, CDR2 YENEEA. Trimming removed 5 bases from V and 2 bases from J; junction bases left unmatched: 2. Sequenced material: peripheral blood. The clonotype originates from a man aged 50 to 59 with acute or convalescent COVID-19. The V and J genes are TRBV11-3 and TRBJ2-7; 11 bases line up with TRBD2. The CDR3 DNA reads TGTGCCAGCAGCCTACTAGCGGGAGCCTACGAGCAGTACTTC. It yields the protein CASSLLAGAYEQYF.